This T cell receptor beta chain emerged from a study of shared clonotypes between healthy human individuals. Sequenced by immunoSEQ multiplex PCR; TCRdb stores in-frame clones only, minus some. The sample lists about 2.5 million clones; approximately 90% were seen once. Study-wide findings and caveats: Larger estimated richness was generally recorded for naive subsets relative to memory subsets. It was the non-shared clonotypes that had lower generation probabilities than clonotypes shared by all four donors.

The CDR3 contains 11 residues. Between the trimmed V and J ends, which lost 7 bases and 2 bases, there was a span of 8 bases. The V gene's germline CDR1 is GTSNPN and CDR2 SVGIG (reference sequence). Division of CD4+ cells produced a CD45RA+ naive subset and a CD45RA-negative memory subset. This clone was seen more than once but under ten times. Its antigen remains unidentified. The receptor was derived from a young man in good health. Some clones in this sample may be carry-over from other donors' samples. The sequencing input was naive CD4+ T cells from PBMCs. Subset specified: CD45RA+ positively selected. The V call is TRBV30, the J call TRBJ1-1; D is uncertain. CDR3 sequence: CASSLNTEAFF. In DNA form, the CDR3 reads TGTGCCTCCTCGTTAAACACTGAAGCTTTCTTT.